This is a list of T cell receptor beta chains from one sample in a study of OX40 agonist ivuxolimab in advanced cancers. Generated by immunoSEQ multiplex PCR, the TCRdb table keeps only in-frame clones and is missing some. The sample contains some 51,000 clones, 65% to 85% of which appear only once. Sequencing used CD4+ or CD8+ T cells sorted from blood, obtained in a trial of the OX40 agonist ivuxolimab. These receptors all stem from an adult with an advanced solid tumor such as melanoma, head and neck, liver or kidney cancer. Both conserved end residues are trimmed from each CDR3. The order of the fields is V gene, CDR3 protein.

TRBV7-2 ASSLGPTGGNEQF
TRBV19 ASSTTLGNTEAF
TRBV7-9 ASSAGTGVYEQY
TRBV10-3 AISESSSERYEQY
TRBV28 ASSFLAGGRTYNEQF
TRBV4-2 ASSRTMGATNEKLF
TRBV27 ASSLGPRYGYT
TRBV5-1 ASSLEQGVPSGANVLT
TRBV5-1 ASSLWQSNEKLF
TRBV11-2 ASTRTDRGGYGYT
TRBV5-6 ASSLVIGGSETQY
TRBV9 ASSVAGYSYNEQF
TRBV5-1 ASSSLTVDSSGNTIY
TRBV29-1 SVEGGGTEAF
TRBV6-1 ASSEESAGRDTIY
TRBV6-1 ASRIRGNTQY
TRBV18 ASSPPGGSGNEQF
TRBV7-9 ASSLALWNQETQY
TRBV28 ASSFRQQETQY
TRBV28 ASSTLGTGMNTEAF
TRBV2 ASSQQGTEAF
TRBV4-1 ASSLIDPTGTSYYEQF
TRBV7-3 ASSLSEQFLGGELF
TRBV5-1 ASSSETSGVTDTQY
TRBV6-1 ASRPGQFYYGYT
TRBV5-1 ASSLDPGVDEQF
TRBV30 AWRQQGSTEAF
TRBV6-1 ASSEATRGTEAF
TRBV5-4 ASSPGLAGDTQY
TRBV28 ASSSTSSSQH
TRBV5-1 ASSSGQPAYNEQF
TRBV10-3 AISGGLAGGHTGELF
TRBV5-1 ASSLSRAQY
TRBV7-9 ASSLPGVAKNIQY
TRBV28 ASSSPTGITEAF
TRBV9 ASSVGPNTEAF
TRBV5-1 ASSLGGSRSYNEQF
TRBV6-5 ASSPGTANQPQH
TRBV10-1 ASSQRTAIVYEQY
TRBV15 ATSGRVEGSEQF
TRBV18 ASSGTANTEAF
TRBV5-1 ASSLGTSGFTDTQY
TRBV28 ASRAWDGAGGYT
TRBV10-3 AISTVGKGEQY
TRBV18 ASSPAGSLSYEQY
TRBV4-1 ASSQDAGRGTEAF